This T cell receptor (beta chain) was captured by sequencing in a study of graft-versus-host responses after intestinal transplantation. This clone has only one observation. The antigen is undetermined. Clones were read by immunoSEQ multiplex PCR, and TCRdb kept only the in-frame ones, dropping some. The table lists 80,000 to 100,000 clones, roughly 80% of them singletons, with approximately 17% in the top ten. The CDR3 is 16 amino acids. Germline trimming cut 7 bases from V and 1 base from J; bases unmatched to any gene: 12. CDR1 and CDR2 from the germline V gene are SEHNR and FQNEAQ (reference sequence).

Sequences were derived from unstimulated CD8+ T cells sorted from spleen or lymph node cells, sampled before intestinal transplant. This receptor was taken from a human donor who received an intestinal transplant. The chain has TRBV7-9 and TRBJ2-5; 7 positions match TRBD1. CDR3 protein: CASTIKGGQTQETQYF. CDR3 DNA sequence: TGTGCCAGCACCATTAAAGGGGGACAGACCCAAGAGACCCAGTACTTC.